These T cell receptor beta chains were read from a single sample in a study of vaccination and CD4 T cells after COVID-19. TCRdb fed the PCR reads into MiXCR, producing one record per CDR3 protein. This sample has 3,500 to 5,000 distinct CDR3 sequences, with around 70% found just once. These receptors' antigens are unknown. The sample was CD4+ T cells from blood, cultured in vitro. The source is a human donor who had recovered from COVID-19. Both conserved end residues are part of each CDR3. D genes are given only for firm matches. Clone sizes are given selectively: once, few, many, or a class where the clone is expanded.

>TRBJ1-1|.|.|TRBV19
TGTGCCAGTAGTATCCCGTTCAGGAGAATGAACACTGAAGCTTTCTTT
CASSIPFRRMNTEAFF
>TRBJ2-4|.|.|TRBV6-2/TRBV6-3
TGTGCCAGCAGTCCCCCGTTGACCCTCCGAAACATTCAGTACTTC
CASSPPLTLRNIQYF
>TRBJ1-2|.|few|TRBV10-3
TGTGCCATCAGTGACAAGGGGCCCTATGGCTACACCTTC
CAISDKGPYGYTF
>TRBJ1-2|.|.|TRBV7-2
TGTGCCAGCAGCCTGCTAGGGTATGGCTACACCTTC
CASSLLGYGYTF
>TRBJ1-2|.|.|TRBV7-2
TGTGCCAGCACTCAGCAAGGCAGGGGAAACTATGGCTACACCTTC
CASTQQGRGNYGYTF
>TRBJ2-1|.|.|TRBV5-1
TGCGCCAGCAGCTCCAGTAGGACCTACAATGAGCAGTTCTTC
CASSSSRTYNEQFF
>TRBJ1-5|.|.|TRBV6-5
TGTGCCAGCAGTTACCCGAGAGACAGAATCAATCAGCCCCAGCATTTT
CASSYPRDRINQPQHF
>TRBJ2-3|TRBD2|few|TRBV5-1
TGCGCCAGCAGCTCCCTCCCAATGGGCGGGGGGGCAGATACGCAGTATTTT
CASSSLPMGGGADTQYF
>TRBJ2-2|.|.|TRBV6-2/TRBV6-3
TGTGCCAGCAGCCCCATGGGGAGACAGACCGGGGAGCTGTTTTTT
CASSPMGRQTGELFF
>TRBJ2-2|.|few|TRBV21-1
TGTGCCAGCAGCAAAGGGACAGCGAACACCGGGGAGCTGTTTTTT
CASSKGTANTGELFF